Below are 30 T cell receptor beta chains sequenced from a single sample in a study of cytomegalovirus exposure and HLA in healthy donors. The PCR ran on 60 Vbeta and 13 Jbeta primers. Here immunoSEQ multiplex PCR was the method, and the copy in TCRdb shows in-frame clones only, minus some. The table has about 180,000 clones, less than 90% seen once. The specimen sequenced was PBMCs. The receptors here all came from a girl between 10 and 17 years old in good health and CMV-seropositive.

This sequence joins TRBV29-1 and TRBJ2-1, with TRBD2 matching over 7 bases. The CDR3 loop spans 14 amino acids. Germline V gives CDR1 SQVTM, CDR2 ANQGSEA. Germline trimming cut 2 bases from V and 10 bases from J; bases unmatched to any gene: 11. In nucleotides, the CDR3 is TGCAGCGTTGAAAAAGCAACCTACGGGGGGGAGCAGTTCTTC. It translates to CSVEKATYGGEQFF.

The chain couples TRBV6-5 to TRBJ2-3, with TRBD2 as a possible D gene (6 bases). CDR3 size: 15 residues. Germline values: CDR1 MNHEY, CDR2 SVGAGI. Trimming removed 3 bases from V and 0 bases from J, with 10 bases in between. CDR3 in amino acids: CASSYGGTSTDTQYF. CDR3 sequence (DNA): TGTGCCAGCAGTTATGGAGGGACTAGCACAGATACGCAGTATTTT.

The rearrangement joins TRBV19 to TRBJ1-2; TRBD1 is a possible D gene (5 bases). This CDR3 spans 18 amino acids. Germline V gene lookup returns CDR1 LNHDA and CDR2 SQIVND (reference sequence). V lost 4 bases, J lost 2 bases, and 23 bases lay in between. CDR3 residues: CASSRTRDFVRENYGYTF. The CDR3 DNA sequence: TGTGCCAGTAGTAGGACTCGGGACTTCGTCCGCGAAAACTATGGCTACACCTTC.

J is TRBJ2-7 and V is TRBV11-3; TRBD2 agrees at 9 bases. With V trimmed by 1 base and J by 5 bases, 3 bases remained unmatched. In germline, CDR1 is SGHNT, CDR2 YENEEA. The CDR3 runs 14 residues. The CDR3 loop is CASSLGGGRDEQYF. For the CDR3, the DNA is TGTGCCAGCAGCTTAGGTGGCGGGAGGGACGAGCAGTACTTC.

The chain is built from TRBV28 and TRBJ2-3, with 8 bases matching TRBD2. The CDR3 consists of 15 residues. Germline trimming cut 5 bases from V and 3 bases from J; bases unmatched to any gene: 7. The germline CDR1 and CDR2 sequences are MDHEN and SYDVKM. The CDR3 DNA reads TGTGCCAGCAGTAATAGCGGGAAGGGGACAGATACGCAGTATTTT. It encodes CASSNSGKGTDTQYF. Full variable domain (remainder filled in from reference TRBV28 and TRBJ2-3): DVKVTQSSRYLVKRTGEKVFLECVQDMDHENMFWYRQDPGLGLRLIYFSYDVKMKEKGDIPEGYSVSREKKERFSLILESASTNQTSMYLCASSNSGKGTDTQYFGPGTRLTVL.

This chain uses TRBV10-3 with TRBJ2-7, with a weak D call TRBD2 (5 bases). The CDR3 is made up of 13 amino acids. The V and J ends lost 4 bases and 1 base respectively, with 8 bases between them. Germline CDR1 reads ENHRY; CDR2 reads SYGVKD. In DNA form, the CDR3 reads TGTGCCATCAGTGGAGCGGAGTCCTACGAGCAGTACTTC. Its protein is CAISGAESYEQYF.

The CDR3 sequence: CASSFRDRGRWNTEAFF. CDR3 nucleotide sequence: TGTGCCAGCAGCTTCCGGGACAGGGGGCGGTGGAACACTGAAGCTTTCTTT. The chain links TRBV9 to TRBJ1-1; 12 bases map to TRBD1. Trimming removed 4 bases from V and 1 base from J; junction bases left unmatched: 8. The germline gives CDR1 SGDLS, CDR2 YYNGEE. The CDR3 has 17 amino acids.

This chain connects TRBV5-6 to TRBJ2-5; 8 bases align to TRBD1. The J call may be incorrect, as the DNA end agrees better with TRBJ2-7. The CDR3 length is 15 residues. Looked up from germline, CDR1 is SGHDT and CDR2 is YYEEEE. This chain's CDR3 is CASSFPGQANYEQYF. CDR3 DNA sequence: TGTGCCAGCAGCTTCCCGGGACAGGCAAACTACGAGCAGTACTTC.

The gene calls are TRBV4-1 and TRBJ2-7; 7 bases fit TRBD2. CDR3 size: 15 residues. In germline, CDR1 is MGHRA, CDR2 YSYEKL. Trimming at V came to 0 bases and at J to 4 bases, leaving 6 bases not matched to a gene. In DNA form, the CDR3 reads TGCGCCAGCAGCCAAGAAAGTGGGGGGGATTACGAGCAGTACTTC. This encodes CASSQESGGDYEQYF.

A remark on this clone: Germline is not matched at one junction end, which may reflect a read error. The chain joins TRBV4-1 to TRBJ1-2; no clear D gene. Germline V gives CDR1 MGHRA, CDR2 YSYEKL. This CDR3 has 15 residues. CDR3 bases: TGCGCCAGCAGCCAAGAGGGTTGGGCGGGCTATGGCTACGCCTTC. The encoded protein is CASSQEGWAGYGYAF.

This chain joins TRBV2 and TRBJ2-7; D gene unclear. Per the germline V gene, CDR1 is SNHLY and CDR2 is FYNNEI. With 7 bases removed from V and 4 bases from J, the gap between germline ends came to 17 bases. The CDR3 loop spans 14 amino acids. This CDR3 is CASKESTDRYEQYF. CDR3 DNA: TGTGCCAGCAAGGAAAGCACAGACCGATACGAGCAGTACTTC.

The rearrangement links TRBV10-2 to TRBJ2-1; 7 nucleotides agree with TRBD1. With V trimmed by 10 bases and J by 8 bases, 11 bases remained unmatched. This CDR3 is 13 amino acids long. From germline, CDR1 is WSHSY and CDR2 SAAADI. The CDR3 sequence: CATHGTDHHEQFF. The CDR3 coding sequence is TGCGCCACGCACGGGACAGATCACCATGAGCAGTTCTTC.

The chain recombines TRBV5-4 with TRBJ2-1, with TRBD2 matching 9 bases. Germline V gene lookup returns CDR1 SGHNT and CDR2 YYREEE (reference sequence). This CDR3 is 18 amino acids long. The V gene end was trimmed by 0 bases and the J gene end by 3 bases; junction bases not matched to a gene: 10. Here the CDR3 DNA reads TGTGCCAGCAGCTTGGCAGCGGCTAGCGGGATATTCTACAATGAGCAGTTCTTC. Residues: CASSLAAASGIFYNEQFF. The entire variable domain, with the rest obtained from reference TRBV5-4 and TRBJ2-1, is as follows: ETGVTQSPTHLIKTRGQQVTLRCSSQSGHNTVSWYQQALGQGPQFIFQYYREEENGRGNFPPRFSGLQFPNYSSELNVNALELDDSALYLCASSLAAASGIFYNEQFFGPGTRLTVL.

This chain's CDR3 is CASSWGDYYEQYF. The CDR3 DNA follows: TGTGCCAGCAGCTGGGGTGACTACTACGAGCAGTACTTC. The V call is TRBV7-6, the J call TRBJ2-7; D perhaps matches TRBD2 (5 bases). CDR1 SGHVS and CDR2 FNYEAQ come from the germline V gene. The CDR3 is 13 residues long. Trimming cost V 4 bases and J 3 bases, with 10 bases left between them.

The chain carries TRBV30 and TRBJ2-7; tentative D call: TRBD1 (6 bases). The length of the CDR3 is 13 residues. V was clipped by 1 base and J by 3 bases, with 10 bases between them. The germline V gene encodes CDR1 GTSNPN and CDR2 SVGIG (reference sequence). Here the CDR3 reads CAWSAGVIYEQYF. The DNA for the CDR3 is TGTGCCTGGAGTGCAGGGGTGATCTACGAGCAGTACTTC.

The V and J genes are TRBV7-3 and TRBJ2-1, with 8 bases identical to TRBD2. This CDR3 comprises 16 residues. V gave up 3 bases and J gave up 5 bases; unmatched junction bases: 9. In germline, CDR1 is SGHTA, CDR2 FQGTGA. The CDR3 nucleotides are TGTGCCAGCAGCTTGGCTAGCGGGCGGGAAAACAATGAGCAGTTCTTC. It specifies CASSLASGRENNEQFF. Full variable domain (outside the CDR3, taken from reference TRBV7-3 and TRBJ2-1): GAGVSQTPSNKVTEKGKYVELRCDPISGHTALYWYRQSLGQGPEFLIYFQGTGAADDSGLPNDRFFAVRPEGSVSTLKIQRTERGDSAVYLCASSLASGRENNEQFFGPGTRLTVL.

J is TRBJ2-3 and V is TRBV29-1; D gene ambiguous. Trimming shortened V by 8 bases and J by 1 base, and 19 bases separated the two germline ends. The CDR3 loop spans 15 amino acids. The germline V gene has CDR1 SQVTM and CDR2 ANQGSEA. The CDR3, as DNA: TGCAGCACAACCGGGTTTCCTGGAGGCACAGATACGCAGTATTTT. Amino acid sequence: CSTTGFPGGTDTQYF.

The rearrangement joins TRBV27 to TRBJ2-2; D gene uncertain. Between the trimmed V and J ends, which lost 5 bases and 7 bases, there was a span of 8 bases. The V gene's germline CDR1 is MNHEY and CDR2 SMNVEV (reference sequence). The CDR3 extends over 12 amino acids. In DNA, the CDR3 is TGTGCCAGCAGTCCGCAGATCGGGGAGCTGTTTTTT. Translating it yields CASSPQIGELFF.

The chain uses TRBV6-5 and TRBJ1-5; 7 bases map to TRBD1. In germline, CDR1 is MNHEY, CDR2 SVGAGI. This CDR3 is 11 amino acids long. V shed 6 bases and J 11 bases; nucleotides not matched to a gene: 4. CDR3 bases: TGTGCCAGCAGCCAGGGGGAAGCCCAGCATTTT. Translating gives CASSQGEAQHF.

The rearrangement links TRBV4-3 to TRBJ2-5; D gene ambiguous. CDR3 size: 16 residues. Trimming pared 0 bases from V and 5 bases from J, leaving 16 bases between. Germline V lookup: CDR1 LGHNA, CDR2 YSLEER. CDR3 nucleotides: TGCGCCAGCAGCCAAGATCCCCTCCTTCTCCGGGAGACCCAGTACTTC. This encodes CASSQDPLLLRETQYF.

The V gene is TRBV5-5, the J gene TRBJ2-5; 11 bases fit TRBD2. Germline CDR1 is SGHKS and CDR2 is YYEKEE (reference sequence). The CDR3 covers 15 residues. V was pared by 4 bases and J by 5 bases, with 7 bases of the junction left unmatched. CDR3 sequence reads: CASSLGLAVGETQYF. The CDR3 nucleotides are TGTGCCAGCAGCCTGGGACTAGCGGTGGGGGAGACCCAGTACTTC. Filled out from reference TRBV5-5 and TRBJ2-5, the complete variable domain reads DAGVTQSPTHLIKTRGQQVTLRCSPISGHKSVSWYQQVLGQGPQFIFQYYEKEERGRGNFPDRFSARQFPNYSSELNVNALLLGDSALYLCASSLGLAVGETQYFGPGTRLLVL.

In this sample, this clone turned up a few times. The chain combines TRBV5-4 with TRBJ2-7; a possible D gene is TRBD1 (6 bases). Looked up from germline, CDR1 is SGHNT and CDR2 is YYREEE (reference sequence). V was pared by 4 bases and J by 4 bases, with 9 bases between. This CDR3 has 12 amino acids. CDR3 loop: CASSLGAYEQYF. CDR3 DNA: TGTGCCAGCAGCCTGGGGGCGTACGAGCAGTACTTC.

The V gene is TRBV29-1, the J gene TRBJ2-3; the D gene is possibly TRBD2 (6 bases). V lost 3 bases and J lost 1, with 11 bases in between. Germline V gene data show CDR1 as SQVTM and CDR2 as ANQGSEA. The CDR3 has 14 amino acids. The CDR3 DNA is TGCAGCGTTGAGGGAGGTCAGCGCACAGATACGCAGTATTTT. Amino acid sequence: CSVEGGQRTDTQYF.

This clone was seen a handful of times. This sequence joins TRBV19 and TRBJ1-4; TRBD1 might be the D (6 bases). The CDR3 totals 14 residues. CDR1 is LNHDA, CDR2 SQIVND, per germline (reference sequence). The ends were cut back, 4 bases at V and 8 bases at J, with 14 bases in the middle. The CDR3 loop is CASSNQDSKEKLFF. CDR3 DNA sequence: TGTGCCAGTAGTAACCAGGACAGCAAGGAAAAACTGTTTTTT.

The table lists this clone with a few counts. CDR3 residues: CASSVDAETDTQYF. CDR3 coding DNA: TGTGCCAGCAGTGTCGACGCGGAAACAGATACGCAGTATTTT. The rearrangement links TRBV6-4 to TRBJ2-3; no clear D gene. CDR1 and CDR2 (germline): MRHNA, SNTAGT. The CDR3 sequence is 14 residues long. V was trimmed by 4 bases and J by 3 bases, leaving 11 bases between them.

The chain is built from TRBV7-9 and TRBJ2-5; 9 bases fit TRBD2. Losses at the gene ends were 1 base for V and 0 bases for J; bases not matched to a gene: 9. CDR1 is SEHNR and CDR2 is FQNEAQ in the germline V gene (reference sequence). The CDR3 is 18 amino acids. The CDR3 nucleotides read TGTGCCAGCAGCTTAGTTCCGAGACTAGCGGAGTACCAAGAGACCCAGTACTTC. Translation gives CASSLVPRLAEYQETQYF.

This clone was seen a few times. The chain employs TRBV6-1 and TRBJ1-5, with a tentative D call TRBD1 (5 bases). Trimming stripped 1 base from V and 1 base from J, with 17 bases between. The CDR3 spans 18 residues. CDR1 and CDR2 (germline): MNHNS, SASEGT. CDR3 in amino acids: CASSEEVGGAPSNQPQHF. The CDR3 region has the DNA TGTGCCAGCAGTGAAGAAGTAGGCGGGGCGCCCAGCAATCAGCCCCAGCATTTT.

J is TRBJ1-2 and V is TRBV29-1, with TRBD1 as a possible D gene (5 bases). Germline values: CDR1 SQVTM, CDR2 ANQGSEA. Trimming stripped 5 bases from V and 3 bases from J, with 25 bases between. The CDR3 spans 17 residues. CDR3 protein: CSVPASHRPPRYYGYTF. The CDR3 DNA follows: TGCAGCGTTCCCGCCTCTCACAGGCCCCCTCGCTACTATGGCTACACCTTC.

The chain links TRBV21-1 to TRBJ2-1; the table names TRBD1, a call not compared with the DNA. TRBV21-1 is a known pseudogene. The CDR3 runs 13 residues. The CDR3 here is CASRPWGDNEQFF. The CDR3 nucleotides are TGTGCCAGCAGGCCTTGGGGCGACAATGAGCAGTTCTTC.

This clone has only a few counts. V usage is TRBV10-3 and J usage is TRBJ2-7; 8 bases map to TRBD1. J was trimmed by 6 bases and V by 5 bases; bases with no gene match: 3. The CDR3 is made up of 12 amino acids. Germline values: CDR1 ENHRY, CDR2 SYGVKD. The CDR3 spells CAISRTGSEQYF. The DNA of the CDR3 is TGTGCCATCAGTAGGACAGGGAGCGAGCAGTACTTC.